This T cell receptor beta chain was captured in a study of identical twins. Notes on the study in general: Cross-sectional statistical analysis was relied on for the conclusions, without the same donors being followed.

The CDR3 extends over 14 amino acids. CDR1 is MNHEY, CDR2 SMNVEV, per germline (reference sequence). Deletions cut 2 bases from V and 1 base from J, with 6 bases between. TCRdb independently ran MiXCR on the 5' RACE reads; one entry per CDR3 protein. Of around 1.7 million distinct CDR3 sequences listed, roughly a third are singletons. This clonotype was found a few times. Its specificity is unknown. This TCR came from a newborn girl in good health. The sample comprised cord blood. The genes are TRBV27 and TRBJ1-3; unclear D gene. Here the CDR3 reads CASSLVGSGNTIYF. In DNA form, the CDR3 reads TGTGCCAGCAGTTTAGTGGGGTCTGGAAACACCATATATTTT.